Sequencing of this T cell receptor (beta chain) was carried out in a study of CD8 T cells in Susac syndrome (dated 2019 in TCRdb). About the investigation overall: Of the Susac syndrome patients who were sequenced, about eight were in clinical remission while more than five had clinically active disease. At the time of blood withdrawal, Susac syndrome patients were either therapy-naive, taking corticosteroids (with some also receiving IVIg), or on IVIg alone. Repertoire sequencing was used to test whether CD8+ T cell activation and differentiation in Susac syndrome was antigen driven.

As to this clonotype: What this receptor recognizes is not known. The record has no base qualities; no much larger clone is one base away.

Study-level results and caveats: In patients with Susac syndrome, the CD4+ T cell repertoire showed no detectable clonal expansion. The study acknowledged that relatively few individuals were included in the TCR sequencing and HLA analysis.

RNA was extracted using the RNeasy kit, and roughly 0.5 to 1 microgram was reverse transcribed with random hexamers. TCR beta CDR3 regions were amplified with the immunoSEQ multiplex PCR assay covering 54 Vbeta and 13 Jbeta segments. Bias from PCR amplification was corrected by using a synthetic template baseline for primer optimization and for computational correction. The paper's processing steps were these. Reads were assigned to V, D and J genes according to IMGT and analyzed in immunoSEQ Analyzer, with only productive sequences retained. Clonality was computed as one minus Shannon entropy normalized by log2 of the number of productive unique sequences. Public and private clones were assessed among the 100 most prevalent clones of each patient and control. Clones were defined as Susac-specific if absent from the healthy and MS cohorts, from more than 900 published viral clones and from other ImmuneACCESS disease sequences. TCRdb cleaned the public reads at Q25 with fastp, built clones with MiXCR and kept in-frame beta chains. A single entry per CDR3 protein holds the most common genes and DNA from its merged rows. Clone size and V and J calls follow TCRdb, not the original study. The sample yields some 210,000 distinct CDR3 sequences; about 95% were counted once. 0.15% to 0.2% of the sample is held by the ten biggest clonotypes.

High-throughput TCR beta sequencing profiled peripheral blood CD8+ and CD4+ T cells from healthy donors, Susac syndrome patients and multiple sclerosis patients. The Susac syndrome patients fulfilled recently defined diagnostic criteria for either definite or probable disease. Bulk CD8+ and CD4+ T cells were purified magnetically by negative isolation, whereas CD8+ TEMRA cells were enriched by FACS. Blood was collected in EDTA tubes and processed within 24 hours, with PBMCs isolated through density gradient centrifugation. PBMCs intended for TCR sequencing were cryopreserved in liquid nitrogen and thawed later in a water bath at 37 degrees C. The sorted or isolated CD4+, CD8+ and CD8+ TEMRA cells had a purity of 90% or higher. The clonotype originates from a human donor with Susac syndrome. The sample comprised CD4+ T cells from PBMCs.

The CDR3 in this case is CASRAASWEPQHF. The DNA sequence reads TGTGCCAGCAGGGCGGCCTCGTGGGAGCCCCAGCATTTT. The sequence joins TRBV27 to TRBJ1-5; the D gene is not confidently resolved. There are 13 amino acids in the CDR3, from cysteine to phenylalanine inclusive. The only DNA kept is the CDR3, 39 bases in frame from the first base. From a lookup of the germline V gene (reference sequence), CDR1 and CDR2 are MNHEY and SMNVEV. V and J are truncated by 6 bases and 8 bases respectively, leaving an intervening sequence of 14 bases.